The clone carrying this T cell receptor (beta chain) appeared a few times. The entry originates in a study of blood T cells in healthy people across ages. This CDR3 has 16 residues. Looked up from germline, CDR1 is SGHVS and CDR2 is FQNEAQ. Trimming stripped 3 bases from V and 4 bases from J, with 16 bases between. A second PCR, run for roughly 6 to 11 cycles, used a sample-barcoded 5' primer plus a J-beta primer mix. One entry per CDR3 protein results from TCRdb running MiXCR on the 5' RACE reads. The profile shows about 1.8 million distinct CDR3 sequences, around half of them singletons. The chain carries TRBV7-8 and TRBJ2-1; possible D gene TRBD1, 6 bases. Specimen: blood. The clonotype originates from a middle-aged woman in good health. The CDR3, as DNA: TGTGCCAGCAGCTTGACCGGGACACCACCTTACAATGAGCAGTTCTTC. This encodes CASSLTGTPPYNEQFF. The full variable domain, with the rest looked up from reference TRBV7-8 and TRBJ2-1, is GAGVSQSPRYKVAKRGQDVALRCDPISGHVSLFWYQQALGQGPEFLTYFQNEAQLDKSGLPSDRFFAERPEGSVSTLKIQRTQQEDSAVYLCASSLTGTPPYNEQFFGPGTRLTVL.